The following is a T cell receptor (beta chain) sequence with its context. How the authors handled the data: Scientists estimated how many nucleated cells there were by amplifying reference gene primers. Only in-frame clones appear in the TCRdb table, and some are missing; sequencing was by immunoSEQ multiplex PCR. The D gene and trimming were derived from the DNA, and the V and J assignments and clone size from that table. The data show 30,000 to 40,000 clones, around 90% seen once. This sample was included in a study of blood T cell repertoires in COVID-19. The overall study: Samples came from the United States, Italy and Spain, spanning acute and convalescent COVID-19. Sample material is recorded as cDNA or gDNA derived from T cells, B-cell-depleted T cells, or PBMCs.

The sequencing input was peripheral blood. The source of this sequence is a man between 50 and 59 years old with active or convalescent COVID-19.

CDR3 in amino acids: CASSELGRGQVGNQPQHF. DNA for the CDR3: TGTGCCAGCAGTGAATTGGGCAGGGGGCAAGTGGGGAATCAGCCCCAGCATTTT. This chain connects TRBV2 to TRBJ1-5, with 8 bases identical to TRBD1. The CDR3 is made up of 18 amino acids. Germline V gene data show CDR1 as SNHLY and CDR2 as FYNNEI. Losses at the gene ends were 2 bases for V and 4 bases for J; bases not matched to a gene: 13.